The text below deals with one TCR beta chain. The CDR3 is made up of 14 amino acids. Per germline, CDR1 SNHLY and CDR2 FYNNEI. J was trimmed by 3 bases and V by 9 bases; bases with no gene match: 7. This entry belongs to a study of blood T cell repertoires in COVID-19. Study-wide context: Whether acute or convalescent, the COVID-19 samples came from the United States, Italy and Spain. T cells, B-cell-depleted T cells, or PBMCs supplied cDNA or gDNA.

Per the authors' pipeline: Cell counts per sample came from amplifying reference gene primers. Sequencing used immunoSEQ multiplex PCR; TCRdb keeps in-frame clones, though not all of them. V, J and clone size were drawn from that table, and D and trimming were deduced from the DNA. The repertoire holds roughly 150,000 clones, with roughly four fifths as singletons. The receptor's source is a human donor in a cohort sampled during active COVID-19. Sequencing was carried out using peripheral blood. The J gene is TRBJ1-2, the V gene TRBV2; TRBD1 agrees at 10 bases. CDR3 DNA: TGTGCCAGTTACGCCGGGACAGGGGACTATGGCTACACCTTC. It encodes CASYAGTGDYGYTF. The full variable domain, rest sourced from reference TRBV2 and TRBJ1-2, is EPEVTQTPSHQVTQMGQEVILRCVPISNHLYFYWYRQILGQKVEFLVSFYNNEISEKSEIFDDQFSVERPDGSNFTLKIRSTKLEDSAMYFCASYAGTGDYGYTFGSGTRLTVV.